This paragraph covers one T cell receptor beta chain sequence. What this receptor recognizes is not known. Base quality data are lacking; no much larger clone is found one base away. The sample comes from a study of identifying expanded T cells in peripheral blood (dated by TCRdb to about 2019). General notes on the study: Separate aliquots of the same genomic DNA pool were sequenced to produce technical replicates, and four replicates were compared in pairs. The research as a whole found: Across all healthy-donor time intervals, the beta-binomial model significantly cut both the number of clones called differentially abundant and the false-positive rate. The authors expected that biological variance in healthy repertoires might rise further over much longer intervals, such as months to years. Between technical replicates the binomial model flagged 1 to 1.5 differentially abundant clones, whereas over two weeks the binomial model flagged about 15 and over approximately 4 weeks 19 to 20. For all healthy donors, the variance in clone template counts between roughly two-week samples rose significantly as total template count increased.

TCRbeta CDR3 regions were profiled with the immunoSEQ Assay using bias-controlled multiplex PCR amplification of genomic DNA. In the original analysis: The absolute abundance of each unique TCRbeta CDR3 region was quantified after sequences were collapsed and filtered. Differential abundance was tested with two models: a binomial (Fisher-equivalent) model and a beta-binomial model that adds time-dependent variance fitted from healthy donors. Clones with fewer than 5 combined templates were removed, and differential abundance was called for clones with a Benjamini-Hochberg FDR below 0.01. Beta-binomial variance was modeled as a function of total template count across the two samples using the form v = (b*log(k)+a)^2. Here the immuneACCESS table is served through TCRdb, limited to in-frame sequences with V and J called. Missing clones are a known gap in these copies; in checked studies unresolved V genes cover under half, and the rest lacks a known reason. V and J calls and clone size are given by that table; D and trimming were obtained from the DNA. This sample holds approximately 92,000 clones; roughly 81% were observed only once. 3.5% to 5% of the sample comes from the top ten.

During the collection period, no immune events, such as infections, were documented for the healthy donors. Time-dependent variance in a beta-binomial model of T-cell clone differential abundance was calibrated using healthy-donor blood repertoires as a training cohort. The training cohort was composed of roughly ten healthy donors, 3 female and 7 male. The donors were between roughly 25 and 64 years old, with an average age of roughly 40 years. Whole blood from each healthy donor was obtained from a commercial supplier and was collected at three time points two to three weeks apart. For immunosequencing, genomic DNA was extracted from unsorted whole blood. From the cysteine up to the phenylalanine, the CDR3 has a length of 14 residues. The CDR3 DNA has 42 bases and is translated from base 1. V is shortened by 1 base, J by 5 bases, and the region joining them spans 13 bases. The germline V gene gives CDR1 as SGHRS and CDR2 as YFSETQ.

The receptor was isolated from a person aged 18 to 70 in good health. Source material: blood. Here the chain combines TRBV5-1 and TRBJ2-7, with the D call tentatively TRBD1 or TRBD2, each fitting 6 bases. The DNA reads as follows: TGCGCCAGCAGCTTGAGGAGGAGGGGGGACGAGCAGTACTTC. The translation is CASSLRRRGDEQYF.